The 20 T cell receptor beta chains presented below share a single source sample, sequenced in a study of T-cell memory formation after mild COVID-19. TCRdb reanalysed the 5' RACE reads using MiXCR and keeps one entry per CDR3 protein. Among about half a million distinct CDR3 sequences listed, over 15% were seen once. The sample comprised PBMCs or a T cell subset sorted from them (not recorded which). The receptors here all came from an adult woman who had mild COVID-19 (a few samples of this study predate the infection). Cell type and time point are not known.

This clonotype turned up a few times. The chain combines TRBV7-2 with TRBJ2-2; 11 nucleotides line up with TRBD2. The CDR3 covers 16 residues. CDR1 is SGHTA, CDR2 FQGNSA, per germline. V shed 6 bases, J shed 5 bases, and the junction held 8 bases outside the gene matches. This CDR3 reads CASRPIAGGITGELFF. The DNA of the CDR3 is TGTGCCAGCAGACCGATAGCGGGGGGGATAACCGGGGAGCTGTTTTTT.

This clonotype was recorded a few times. V and J are TRBV5-1 and TRBJ1-3, with D hard to call. This CDR3 is 16 amino acids long. The germline CDR1 and CDR2 sequences are SGHRS and YFSETQ. V was pared by 4 bases and J by 2 bases, with 16 bases between. The CDR3 sequence is CASSPEPSNTGNTIYF. CDR3 in DNA: TGCGCCAGCAGCCCTGAACCGTCTAACACTGGAAACACCATATATTTT.

The chain links TRBV3-1 to TRBJ2-7; 14 positions match TRBD2. CDR1 and CDR2 (germline): LGHDT, YNNKEL (reference sequence). J gave up 0 bases and V 1 base, and 11 bases lay outside the gene matches. CDR3 length: 20 residues. The CDR3 nucleotides are TGTGCCAGCAGCCAAGTAGGGGGGACTAGCGGGAGTCGAGGCTCCTACGAGCAGTACTTC. Protein product: CASSQVGGTSGSRGSYEQYF.

This chain connects TRBV2 to TRBJ1-1; D unresolved. CDR1 is SNHLY and CDR2 is FYNNEI in the germline V gene. The germline V and J ends were trimmed by 2 bases and 10 bases, with 5 bases remaining between them. The CDR3 has 10 amino acids. For the CDR3, the DNA is TGTGCCAGCAGTGAAAGGCGAGCTTTCTTT. Amino acids: CASSERRAFF.

Only a few counts were recorded for this clonotype. In DNA, the CDR3 is TGTGCCACCAGTGAGGGCAGTTCAGCGGAGACCCAGTACTTC. It translates to CATSEGSSAETQYF. V and J are TRBV24-1 and TRBJ2-5; D is uncertain. Germline loops: CDR1 KGHDR, CDR2 SFDVKD. The CDR3 has 14 amino acids. The V end was cut by 4 bases, the J end by 5 bases, with 13 bases between.

CDR3 loop: CASSYSGLGEQYF. The CDR3 nucleotides read TGTGCCAGCAGTTACTCGGGCCTGGGGGAGCAGTACTTC. The chain employs TRBV6-5 and TRBJ2-7; no clear D gene. Trimming took 0 bases from V and 7 from J, leaving 10 bases between them. This CDR3 comprises 13 residues. Germline V gene sequence: CDR1 MNHEY, CDR2 SVGAGI.

This clonotype was observed once. DNA for the CDR3: TGTGCCAGCAGTTTATTTCCGGGACTAGCGGACAATGAGCAGTTCTTC. Amino acid sequence: CASSLFPGLADNEQFF. The chain carries TRBV12-3 or TRBV12-4 and TRBJ2-1; 11 nucleotides match TRBD2. After removal of 2 bases from V and 5 bases from J, the junction contained 5 bases not matched to a gene. This CDR3 contains 16 residues.

The chain employs TRBV29-1 and TRBJ2-7; TRBD2 is a possible D gene (6 bases). Trimming pared 8 bases from V and 0 bases from J, leaving 14 bases between. The germline V gene encodes CDR1 SQVTM and CDR2 ANQGSEA. The CDR3 sequence is 13 residues long. The CDR3 sequence: CSHSEGSSYEQYF. The DNA of the CDR3 is TGCAGCCACTCGGAGGGGAGCTCCTACGAGCAGTACTTC.

This clonotype showed up just a few times. The rearrangement links TRBV7-9 to TRBJ1-1; D is possibly TRBD1 (5 bases). Germline CDR1 SEHNR, CDR2 FQNEAQ (reference sequence). The CDR3 is 13 amino acids. Trimming removed 8 bases at V and 4 bases at J, with 14 bases between. CDR3 sequence reads: CASEGRGSTEAFF. The DNA for the CDR3 is TGTGCCAGCGAAGGAAGGGGATCCACTGAAGCTTTCTTT.

Only a few counts were recorded for this clonotype. The chain recombines TRBV6-5 with TRBJ2-7; 10 positions agree with TRBD2. The CDR3 is 17 amino acids. With 6 bases clipped from V and 0 bases from J, the junction kept 11 bases outside the gene matches. Germline CDR1 MNHEY, CDR2 SVGAGI. The CDR3 nucleotides are TGTGCCAGCAGGAGACTAGCGGGCGTATTGAGCTCCTACGAGCAGTACTTC. This gives the protein CASRRLAGVLSSYEQYF.

The V call is TRBV7-9, the J call TRBJ1-2; D gene ambiguous. Trimming pared 8 bases from V and 3 bases from J, leaving 10 bases between. The germline CDR1 and CDR2 sequences are SEHNR and FQNEAQ (reference sequence). This CDR3 is 12 amino acids long. CDR3 amino acids: CASLGADYGYTF. The CDR3 coding sequence is TGTGCCAGCTTAGGCGCGGACTATGGCTACACCTTC. Supplemented by reference TRBV7-9 and TRBJ1-2, the full variable domain reads DTGVSQNPRHKITKRGQNVTFRCDPISEHNRLYWYRQTLGQGPEFLTYFQNEAQLEKSRLLSDRFSAERPKGSFSTLEIQRTEQGDSAMYLCASLGADYGYTFGSGTRLTVV.

This chain connects TRBV7-9 to TRBJ2-2, with TRBD1 matching 9 bases. CDR3 length: 15 amino acids. Germline V gene lookup returns CDR1 SEHNR and CDR2 FQNEAQ (reference sequence). Germline trimming cut 5 bases from V and 6 bases from J; bases unmatched to any gene: 7. The CDR3 DNA is TGTGCCAGCAGCCTAGGGACAGGGTATCCCGGGGAGCTGTTTTTT. It encodes CASSLGTGYPGELFF.

This clonotype was found a few times. This chain uses TRBV4-3 with TRBJ2-1; tentative D call: TRBD1 (6 bases). Trimming stripped 1 base from V and 3 bases from J, with 13 bases between. Germline V gives CDR1 LGHNA, CDR2 YSLEER. The CDR3 contains 16 residues. Here the CDR3 DNA reads TGCGCCAGCAGCCAAGGGGGACAACTAAACTACAATGAGCAGTTCTTC. As protein: CASSQGGQLNYNEQFF.

This clonotype has a handful of counts. The genes are TRBV9 and TRBJ2-2, with a possible D match to TRBD1 (6 bases). Trimming shortened V by 3 bases and J by 1 base, and 10 bases separated the two germline ends. Germline values: CDR1 SGDLS, CDR2 YYNGEE. CDR3 size: 15 residues. CDR3 in amino acids: CASSERTVNTGELFF. CDR3 DNA sequence: TGTGCCAGCAGCGAAAGGACAGTGAACACCGGGGAGCTGTTTTTT. Using reference TRBV9 and TRBJ2-2 for the parts outside the CDR3, the full variable domain is DSGVTQTPKHLITATGQRVTLRCSPRSGDLSVYWYQQSLDQGLQFLIQYYNGEERAKGNILERFSAQQFPDLHSELNLSSLELGDSALYFCASSERTVNTGELFFGEGSRLTVL.

V is TRBV5-1 and J is TRBJ2-2, with D possibly TRBD1 on 5 matching bases. The CDR3 covers 16 residues. Germline CDR1 SGHRS, CDR2 YFSETQ. V dropped 0 bases and J dropped 4 bases, with 13 bases sitting between them. The CDR3 nucleotides read TGCGCCAGCAGCTTGGGTCCAGGGCACAGCACCGGGGAGCTGTTTTTT. It encodes CASSLGPGHSTGELFF.

The rearrangement links TRBV20-1 to TRBJ2-3; 7 positions agree with TRBD2. The germline CDR1 and CDR2 sequences are DFQATT and SNEGSKA (reference sequence). CDR3 length: 15 amino acids. The V gene end was trimmed by 3 bases and the J gene end by 2 bases; junction bases not matched to a gene: 8. The CDR3 nucleotides read TGCAGTGCTAGTCCCCTAGCGGATACCACAGATACGCAGTATTTT. Amino acids: CSASPLADTTDTQYF.

The rearrangement joins TRBV9 to TRBJ1-2, with D maybe TRBD1 (5 bases). The CDR3 contains 14 residues. Germline V gene lookup returns CDR1 SGDLS and CDR2 YYNGEE. With 0 bases removed from V and 7 bases from J, the gap between germline ends came to 13 bases. The CDR3 nucleotides are TGTGCCAGCAGCGTAGAGGACACAGGAGTTGGCTACACCTTC. It yields the protein CASSVEDTGVGYTF. The complete variable domain, with remaining parts taken from reference TRBV9 and TRBJ1-2, reads DSGVTQTPKHLITATGQRVTLRCSPRSGDLSVYWYQQSLDQGLQFLIQYYNGEERAKGNILERFSAQQFPDLHSELNLSSLELGDSALYFCASSVEDTGVGYTFGSGTRLTVV.

J is TRBJ1-5 and V is TRBV20-1; no clear D gene. Germline CDR1 is DFQATT and CDR2 is SNEGSKA (reference sequence). There are 14 residues in the CDR3. Trimming stripped 6 bases from V and 0 bases from J, with 12 bases between. The CDR3 nucleotides are TGCAGTGCCAACGCAGGCCTTAGCAATCAGCCCCAGCATTTT. Protein sequence: CSANAGLSNQPQHF.

This chain connects TRBV7-2 to TRBJ2-2; the match to TRBD2 covers 11 bases. CDR1 and CDR2 from the germline V gene are SGHTA and FQGNSA. This CDR3 region has 19 residues. Trimming took 3 bases from V and 5 from J; bases not matched to a gene: 14. CDR3 sequence (DNA): TGTGCCAGCAGCTTCCTCAGACTAGCGGGGAGGAGTTTTACCGGGGAGCTGTTTTTT. Translating gives CASSFLRLAGRSFTGELFF.

Only a few counts were recorded for this clonotype. The chain recombines TRBV5-5 with TRBJ1-3; D not resolved. The CDR3 is made up of 18 amino acids. Germline loops: CDR1 SGHKS, CDR2 YYEKEE (reference sequence). Trimming pared 0 bases from V and 0 bases from J, leaving 16 bases between. Here the CDR3 reads CASSLAYGSGDSGNTIYF. Written as DNA, the CDR3 is TGTGCCAGCAGCTTGGCGTATGGGTCAGGCGACTCTGGAAACACCATATATTTT.